Following are 25 T cell receptor beta chains from one sample sequenced in a study of OX40 agonist ivuxolimab in advanced cancers. Method: immunoSEQ multiplex PCR; TCRdb's copy keeps in-frame clones and lacks some. The repertoire holds some 25,000 clones, with around 80% as singletons. Source: CD4+ or CD8+ T cells sorted from blood, taken in a trial of the OX40 agonist ivuxolimab. The receptor source for this set is an adult with an advanced solid tumor such as melanoma, head and neck, liver or kidney cancer.

This rearrangement joins TRBV19 to TRBJ2-7; 11 nucleotides line up with TRBD1. This CDR3 has 14 residues. V shed 6 bases, J shed 6 bases, and the junction held 7 bases outside the gene matches. Germline values: CDR1 LNHDA, CDR2 SQIVND (reference sequence). DNA of the CDR3: TGTGCCAGTAGCTACGGGACAGGGGGGAGCGAGCAGTACTTC. It specifies CASSYGTGGSEQYF.

V and J are TRBV6-4 and TRBJ2-5; 8 bases are a match to TRBD1. CDR3 length: 14 amino acids. In germline, CDR1 is MRHNA, CDR2 SNTAGT. The V segment lost 5 bases and the J segment 6 bases; nucleotides outside the gene matches: 8. CDR3 in DNA: TGTGCCAGCAGTTACAGGGGGTGCAGGCAGACCCAGTACTTC. It is translated as CASSYRGCRQTQYF.

The V call is TRBV13, the J call TRBJ2-2; no definite D call. V lost 2 bases and J 6 bases, leaving 10 bases between the germline ends. This CDR3 contains 14 residues. The germline V gene has CDR1 PRHDT and CDR2 FYEKMQ (reference sequence). The DNA for the CDR3 is TGTGCCAGCAGCTTAACTTTAACCCCCGGGGAGCTGTTTTTT. It yields the protein CASSLTLTPGELFF.

This clone was observed a handful of times. The rearrangement joins TRBV10-3 to TRBJ1-6; no clear D. V dropped 3 bases and J dropped 7 bases, with 7 bases sitting between them. Germline V gene sequence: CDR1 ENHRY, CDR2 SYGVKD. The CDR3 sequence is 13 residues long. CDR3 coding DNA: TGTGCCATCAGTGACAGCGGAAATTCACCCCTCCACTTT. Amino acid sequence: CAISDSGNSPLHF.

The gene calls are TRBV19 and TRBJ2-1; 8 bases line up with TRBD2. CDR1 is LNHDA and CDR2 is SQIVND in the germline V gene (reference sequence). Unmatched junction bases numbered 5, after V lost 2 bases and J lost 5 bases. The CDR3 extends over 15 amino acids. The DNA of the CDR3 is TGTGCCAGTAGTATACAAGCGGGGGCGCACAATGAGCAGTTCTTC. It specifies CASSIQAGAHNEQFF.

This clone was detected a few times. The chain is built from TRBV12-5 and TRBJ2-1; 9 bases align to TRBD1. With V trimmed by 5 bases and J by 8 bases, 10 bases remained unmatched. The length of the CDR3 is 15 residues. Germline V CDR1 and CDR2: LGHNT, FRNRAP. CDR3 in amino acids: CASGPDGDRAYEQFF. CDR3 coding DNA: TGTGCTAGTGGTCCGGATGGGGACAGGGCTTATGAGCAGTTCTTC.

CDR3 amino acids: CASSQARTETYEQYF. DNA for the CDR3: TGCGCCAGCAGCCAAGCTAGGACAGAAACCTACGAGCAGTACTTC. The chain uses TRBV4-1 and TRBJ2-7; TRBD1 might be the D (6 bases). This CDR3 has 15 amino acids. Germline V gene data show CDR1 as MGHRA and CDR2 as YSYEKL. Trimming pared 1 base from V and 2 bases from J, leaving 12 bases between.

The genes are TRBV28 and TRBJ2-2; TRBD1 agrees at 9 bases. Per the germline V gene, CDR1 is MDHEN and CDR2 is SYDVKM. Trimming cost V 5 bases and J 4 bases; bases outside gene matches: 11. This CDR3 comprises 17 residues. As DNA, the CDR3 is TGTGCCAGCAGTGGCCCCGGGACAGGGTTGGTCACCGGGGAGCTGTTTTTT. Residues: CASSGPGTGLVTGELFF.

This clone was observed a single time. The gene calls are TRBV9 and TRBJ2-5, with a weak D call TRBD1 (6 bases). The length of the CDR3 is 14 residues. Trimming left V 4 bases short and J 0 bases short, with 10 bases between. Per germline, CDR1 SGDLS and CDR2 YYNGEE. This CDR3 is CASSRTGNQETQYF. As DNA, the CDR3 is TGTGCCAGCAGCCGTACAGGGAACCAAGAGACCCAGTACTTC.

The chain couples TRBV7-6 to TRBJ2-4, with a weak D call TRBD1 (6 bases). The germline V and J ends were trimmed by 5 bases and 10 bases, with 18 bases remaining between them. Germline V gives CDR1 SGHVS, CDR2 FNYEAQ. The CDR3 sequence is 14 residues long. The chain's CDR3 is CASSPEGGSAIQYF. The DNA for the CDR3 is TGTGCCAGCAGCCCTGAAGGGGGTAGCGCGATTCAGTACTTC.

This clone has only one observation. The rearrangement uses TRBV7-8 and TRBJ1-5, with 7 bases lining up with TRBD1. The junction had 6 bases not matched to a gene; V was cut back by 5 bases and J by 5 bases. The CDR3 is 14 amino acids. Germline-derived CDR1 and CDR2 are SGHVS and FQNEAQ. The CDR3: CASSPNRGDQPQHF. CDR3 in DNA: TGTGCCAGCAGCCCAAACAGGGGCGATCAGCCCCAGCATTTT.

The J gene is TRBJ2-7, the V gene TRBV2, with TRBD2 matching over 12 bases. The CDR3 consists of 14 residues. Germline assignment: CDR1 SNHLY and CDR2 FYNNEI. The junction had 2 bases not matched to a gene; V was cut back by 6 bases and J by 2 bases. The CDR3 loop is CASSASGRAYEQYF. In nucleotides, the CDR3 is TGTGCCAGCAGCGCTAGCGGGAGGGCCTACGAGCAGTACTTC.

V is TRBV4-2 and J is TRBJ1-5, with a tentative D call TRBD1 (5 bases). V lost 4 bases and J 4 bases, leaving 11 bases between the germline ends. The CDR3 sequence is 14 residues long. Germline CDR1 and CDR2: LGHNA and YNFKEQ. Written as DNA, the CDR3 is TGTGCCAGCAGCCCGGGACCGATTAATCAGCCCCAGCATTTT. Translating it yields CASSPGPINQPQHF.

CDR3 region: CASSKGRITYEQYF. DNA for the CDR3: TGTGCCAGTAGTAAGGGGCGTATTACCTACGAGCAGTACTTC. The J gene is TRBJ2-7, the V gene TRBV19, with a weak D call TRBD1 (5 bases). V was shortened by 4 bases and J by 2 bases, with 12 bases between the two germline ends. CDR1 and CDR2 from the germline V gene are LNHDA and SQIVND (reference sequence). This CDR3 comprises 14 residues.

This chain uses TRBV5-4 with TRBJ1-2, with D hard to call. Looked up from germline, CDR1 is SGHNT and CDR2 is YYREEE (reference sequence). V dropped 0 bases and J dropped 3 bases, with 3 bases sitting between them. The length of the CDR3 is 12 residues. The CDR3 sequence: CASSLDDYGYTF. The DNA for the CDR3 is TGTGCCAGCAGCTTGGACGACTATGGCTACACCTTC.

The chain uses TRBV15 and TRBJ2-6; D remains unclear. The CDR3 sequence is 15 residues long. Germline V gene data show CDR1 as LNHNV and CDR2 as YYDKDF (reference sequence). With 1 base removed from V and 0 bases from J, the gap between germline ends came to 4 bases. CDR3: CATSRGRSGANVLTF. The CDR3 DNA sequence: TGTGCCACCAGCAGAGGGCGCTCTGGGGCCAACGTCCTGACTTTC. Full variable domain (remainder filled in from reference TRBV15 and TRBJ2-6): DAMVIQNPRYQVTQFGKPVTLSCSQTLNHNVMYWYQQKSSQAPKLLFHYYDKDFNNEADTPDNFQSRRPNTSFCFLDIRSPGLGDTAMYLCATSRGRSGANVLTFGAGSRLTVL.

This clone was seen once. V is TRBV19 and J is TRBJ2-6; unclear D gene. The ends were cut back, 9 bases at V and 0 bases at J, with 18 bases in the middle. The CDR3 is 17 residues long. Germline lookup yields CDR1 LNHDA and CDR2 SQIVND (reference sequence). CDR3 DNA sequence: TGTGCCAGCACAGACAATCCGTTTAGCTCTGGGGCCAACGTCCTGACTTTC. Translating gives CASTDNPFSSGANVLTF.

This chain joins TRBV4-1 and TRBJ2-3, with 8 nucleotides matching TRBD2. Trimming cost V 2 bases and J 2 bases; bases outside gene matches: 9. Per the germline V gene, CDR1 is MGHRA and CDR2 is YSYEKL. The CDR3 is made up of 17 amino acids. The CDR3 here is CASSQPRLASVTDTQYF. In DNA form, the CDR3 reads TGCGCCAGCAGCCAACCCAGACTAGCGAGCGTCACAGATACGCAGTATTTT.

J is TRBJ1-1 and V is TRBV19; D gene ambiguous. V lost 3 bases, J lost 5 bases, and 13 bases lay in between. This CDR3 has 14 residues. The germline V gene has CDR1 LNHDA and CDR2 SQIVND (reference sequence). The CDR3: CASSISISGTEAFF. The CDR3 DNA sequence: TGTGCCAGTAGTATTTCAATTTCCGGGACTGAAGCTTTCTTT.

The V and J genes are TRBV14 and TRBJ2-7; D is possibly TRBD1 or TRBD2 (5 bases each). This CDR3 has 14 residues. V lost 6 bases, J lost 2 bases, and 14 bases lay in between. From germline, CDR1 is SGHDN and CDR2 FVKESK. CDR3 loop: CASSPGTDAYEQYF. CDR3 DNA: TGTGCCAGCAGTCCCGGGACGGATGCCTACGAGCAGTACTTC. The whole variable domain, remainder taken from reference TRBV14 and TRBJ2-7, is EAGVTQFPSHSVIEKGQTVTLRCDPISGHDNLYWYRRVMGKEIKFLLHFVKESKQDESGMPNNRFLAERTGGTYSTLKVQPAELEDSGVYFCASSPGTDAYEQYFGPGTRLTVT.

The chain uses TRBV23-1 and TRBJ2-3; TRBD2 matches 10 bases. TRBV23-1 is reported as an ORF; its role is uncertain. This CDR3 comprises 19 residues. The trim removed 3 bases at V and 1 base at J, leaving 13 bases unmatched. The CDR3 nucleotides read TGCGCCAGCAGTCATCCGGCTAGCGGGGGTGTTCGTGGCACAGATACGCAGTATTTT. Its protein is CASSHPASGGVRGTDTQYF.

This chain links TRBV21-1 with TRBJ2-6; the D call of TRBD1 is as the table states it, not checked on the DNA. TRBV21-1 is a pseudogene. The CDR3 consists of 18 residues. CDR3 in amino acids: CASSKVETGRAGANVLTF. The CDR3 DNA reads TGTGCCAGCAGCAAAGTTGAGACAGGGCGTGCAGGGGCCAACGTCCTGACTTTC.

As for this clone: With a far larger clone one base away, a read error is the likely cause. The V and J genes are TRBV4-2 and TRBJ1-2; the match to TRBD1 covers 9 bases. The junction had 14 bases not matched to a gene; V was cut back by 3 bases and J by 6 bases. In germline, CDR1 is LGHNA, CDR2 YNFKEQ. The CDR3 is 17 amino acids. The CDR3 region is CASSQPGQGIKWDGYTF. CDR3 coding DNA: TGTGCCAGCAGCCAGCCGGGACAGGGTATTAAGTGGGATGGCTACACCTTC.

This clone was counted only a few times. The chain recombines TRBV11-2 with TRBJ2-1, with TRBD2 matching over 13 bases. Unmatched junction bases numbered 8, after V lost 4 bases and J lost 8 bases. The germline CDR1 and CDR2 sequences are SGHAT and FQNNGV. This CDR3 is 16 amino acids long. Here the CDR3 DNA reads TGTGCCAGCAGCTCCCCCGGGACTAGCGGGACCTATGAGCAGTTCTTC. Its protein product is CASSSPGTSGTYEQFF.

V and J are TRBV9 and TRBJ2-1; a weak D match, TRBD2 (6 bases). The germline V and J ends were trimmed by 0 bases and 5 bases, with 12 bases remaining between them. The CDR3 is 15 amino acids. Germline V CDR1 and CDR2: SGDLS, YYNGEE. As DNA, the CDR3 is TGTGCCAGCAGCGTAGGTGGGAGGACCGACAATGAGCAGTTCTTC. Translation: CASSVGGRTDNEQFF.